Below are 9 T cell receptor beta chains sequenced from a single sample in a study of OX40 agonist ivuxolimab in advanced cancers. Library generation was performed with the immunoSEQ multiplex PCR assay. The clones in this table, taken by TCRdb from immuneACCESS, are in-frame only. Not every clone is retained; where verified, under half of the shortfall comes from an unresolved V gene, and the cause of the rest is unknown. Present in this sample are about 100,000 clones, 70% to 85% of which were seen just once. Roughly 5% of the sample belongs to the ten largest clones. The specimen comprised CD4+ or CD8+ T cells sorted from blood, sampled in a trial of the OX40 agonist ivuxolimab. Receptor source: an adult with an advanced solid tumor such as melanoma, head and neck, liver or kidney cancer.

This chain links TRBV7-9 with TRBJ2-1; unclear D gene. Trimming shortened V by 5 bases and J by 1 base, and 12 bases separated the two germline ends. CDR3 size: 15 residues. Germline CDR1 is SEHNR and CDR2 is FQNEAQ (reference sequence). The CDR3 here is CASSPRQLSYNEQFF. CDR3 DNA sequence: TGTGCCAGCAGCCCCCGACAATTATCCTACAATGAGCAGTTCTTC. Full variable domain (missing parts from reference TRBV7-9 and TRBJ2-1): DTGVSQNPRHKITKRGQNVTFRCDPISEHNRLYWYRQTLGQGPEFLTYFQNEAQLEKSRLLSDRFSAERPKGSFSTLEIQRTEQGDSAMYLCASSPRQLSYNEQFFGPGTRLTVL.

The chain uses TRBV5-1 and TRBJ1-2; 8 nucleotides align to TRBD1. CDR3 length: 15 amino acids. The germline gives CDR1 SGHRS, CDR2 YFSETQ. With V trimmed by 0 bases and J by 8 bases, 9 bases remained unmatched. CDR3 DNA sequence: TGCGCCAGCAGCTTGGGGGTGCAGGGGGCGCAAGGCTACACCTTC. This gives the protein CASSLGVQGAQGYTF.

CDR3 sequence (DNA): TGTGCCACAAGGGGGCTTTCCTACGAGCAGTACTTC. This codes for CATRGLSYEQYF. The rearrangement uses TRBV13 and TRBJ2-7; 7 bases are shared with TRBD1. Trimming at V came to 10 bases and at J to 1 base, leaving 4 bases not matched to a gene. This CDR3 has 12 amino acids. The V gene's germline CDR1 is PRHDT and CDR2 FYEKMQ (reference sequence).

The chain employs TRBV4-3 and TRBJ2-7; 8 nucleotides match TRBD2. CDR1 and CDR2 from the germline V gene are LGHNA and YSLEER. The J segment lost 1 base and the V segment lost 0 bases, leaving 5 bases of the junction unmatched. CDR3 length equals 16 residues. The chain's CDR3 is CASSQDSGAESYEQYF. CDR3 in DNA: TGCGCCAGCAGCCAAGATAGCGGGGCTGAATCCTACGAGCAGTACTTC.

J is TRBJ1-5 and V is TRBV7-2; TRBD1 aligns across 7 bases. J was trimmed by 6 bases and V by 0 bases; bases with no gene match: 11. The CDR3 totals 17 residues. Germline V gene data show CDR1 as SGHTA and CDR2 as FQGNSA. This CDR3 reads CASSLAIRRQGTQPQHF. CDR3 in DNA: TGTGCCAGCAGCTTAGCTATAAGGAGACAGGGCACTCAGCCCCAGCATTTT.

The chain combines TRBV28 with TRBJ2-1, with a weak D call TRBD1 (8 bases). Trimming stripped 6 bases from V and 5 bases from J, with 17 bases between. The CDR3 is 15 residues long. Germline V lookup: CDR1 MDHEN, CDR2 SYDVKM. The CDR3 nucleotides read TGTGCCAGCAGGGCCACAGGGGGGGAAAACAATGAGCAGTTCTTC. Translating gives CASRATGGENNEQFF.

This chain connects TRBV11-2 to TRBJ2-7; D remains ambiguous. Germline values: CDR1 SGHAT, CDR2 FQNNGV. V was cut by 1 base and J by 5 bases, with 6 bases left in between. The CDR3 has 12 amino acids. The CDR3 sequence: CASSLALHEQYF. CDR3 bases: TGTGCCAGCAGCTTAGCGCTCCACGAGCAGTACTTC.

The chain recombines TRBV19 with TRBJ1-2; D might be TRBD1 (6 bases). V was trimmed by 10 bases and J by 4 bases, leaving 22 bases between them. Germline lookup yields CDR1 LNHDA and CDR2 SQIVND (reference sequence). This CDR3 is built from 15 residues. The CDR3 spells CATQDWWGRFYGYTF. CDR3 DNA sequence: TGTGCCACTCAAGATTGGTGGGGGCGCTTCTATGGCTACACCTTC.

V gene TRBV2 combines with J gene TRBJ1-2, with D hard to call. The CDR3 spans 10 residues. From germline, CDR1 is SNHLY and CDR2 FYNNEI. Trimming left V 6 bases short and J 2 bases short, with 1 base between. CDR3 sequence (DNA): TGTGCCAGCAGGAACTATGGCTACACCTTC. Translated: CASRNYGYTF.